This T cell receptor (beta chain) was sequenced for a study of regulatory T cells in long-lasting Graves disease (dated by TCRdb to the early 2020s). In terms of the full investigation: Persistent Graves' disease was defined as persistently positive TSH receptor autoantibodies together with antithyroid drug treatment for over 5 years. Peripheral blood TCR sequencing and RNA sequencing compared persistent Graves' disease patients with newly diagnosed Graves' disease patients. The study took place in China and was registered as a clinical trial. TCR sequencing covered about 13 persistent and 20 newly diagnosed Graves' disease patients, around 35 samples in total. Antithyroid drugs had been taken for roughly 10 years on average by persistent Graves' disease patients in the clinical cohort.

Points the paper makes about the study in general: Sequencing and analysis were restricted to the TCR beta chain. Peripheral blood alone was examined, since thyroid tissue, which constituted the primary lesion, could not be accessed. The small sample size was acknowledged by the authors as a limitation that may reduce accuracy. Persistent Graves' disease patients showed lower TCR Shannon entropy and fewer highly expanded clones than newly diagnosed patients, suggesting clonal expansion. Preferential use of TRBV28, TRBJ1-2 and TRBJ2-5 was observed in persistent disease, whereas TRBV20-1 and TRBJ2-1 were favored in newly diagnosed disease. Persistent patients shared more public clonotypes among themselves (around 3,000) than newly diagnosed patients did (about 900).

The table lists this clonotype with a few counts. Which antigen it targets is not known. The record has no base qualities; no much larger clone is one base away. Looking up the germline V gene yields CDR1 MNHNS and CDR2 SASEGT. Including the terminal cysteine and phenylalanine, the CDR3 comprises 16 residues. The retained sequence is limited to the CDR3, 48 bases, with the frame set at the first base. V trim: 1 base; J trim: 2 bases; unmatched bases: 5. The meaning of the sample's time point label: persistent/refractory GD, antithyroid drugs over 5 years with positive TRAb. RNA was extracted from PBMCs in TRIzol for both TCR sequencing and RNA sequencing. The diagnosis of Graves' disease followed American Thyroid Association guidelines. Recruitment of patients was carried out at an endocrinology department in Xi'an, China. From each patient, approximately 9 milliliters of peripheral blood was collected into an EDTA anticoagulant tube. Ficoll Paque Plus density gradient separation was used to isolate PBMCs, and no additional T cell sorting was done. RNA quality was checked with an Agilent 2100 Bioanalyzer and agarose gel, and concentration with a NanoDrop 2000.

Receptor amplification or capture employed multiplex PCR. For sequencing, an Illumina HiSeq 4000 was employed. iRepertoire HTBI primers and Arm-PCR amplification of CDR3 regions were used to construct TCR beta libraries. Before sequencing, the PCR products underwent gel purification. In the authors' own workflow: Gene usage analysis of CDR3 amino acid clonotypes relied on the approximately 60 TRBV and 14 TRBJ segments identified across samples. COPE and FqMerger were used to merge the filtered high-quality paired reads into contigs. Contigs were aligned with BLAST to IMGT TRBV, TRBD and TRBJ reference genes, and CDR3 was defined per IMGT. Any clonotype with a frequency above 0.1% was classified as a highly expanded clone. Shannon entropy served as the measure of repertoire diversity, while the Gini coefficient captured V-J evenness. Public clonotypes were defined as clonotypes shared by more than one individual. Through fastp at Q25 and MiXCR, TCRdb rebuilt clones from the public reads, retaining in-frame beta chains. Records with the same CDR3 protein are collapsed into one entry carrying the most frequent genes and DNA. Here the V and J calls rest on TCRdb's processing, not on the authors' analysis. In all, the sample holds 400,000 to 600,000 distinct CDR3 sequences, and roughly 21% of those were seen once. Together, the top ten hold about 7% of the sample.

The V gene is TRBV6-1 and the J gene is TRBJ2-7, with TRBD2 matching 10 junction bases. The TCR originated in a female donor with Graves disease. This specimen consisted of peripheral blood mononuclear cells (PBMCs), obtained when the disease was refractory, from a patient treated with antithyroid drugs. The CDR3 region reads CASSEVSGGSPYEQYF. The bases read TGTGCCAGCAGTGAAGTTAGCGGGGGGTCCCCCTACGAGCAGTACTTC.